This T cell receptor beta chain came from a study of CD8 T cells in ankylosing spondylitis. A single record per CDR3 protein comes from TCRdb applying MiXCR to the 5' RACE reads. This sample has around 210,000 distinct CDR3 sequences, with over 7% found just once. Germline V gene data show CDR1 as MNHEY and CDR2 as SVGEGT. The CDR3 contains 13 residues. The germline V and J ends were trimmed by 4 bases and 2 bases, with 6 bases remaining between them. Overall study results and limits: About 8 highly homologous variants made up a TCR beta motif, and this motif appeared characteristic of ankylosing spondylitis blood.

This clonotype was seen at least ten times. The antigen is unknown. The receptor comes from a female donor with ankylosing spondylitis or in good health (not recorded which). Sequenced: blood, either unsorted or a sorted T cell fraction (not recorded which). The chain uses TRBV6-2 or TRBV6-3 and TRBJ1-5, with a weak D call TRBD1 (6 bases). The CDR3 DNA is TGTGCCAGCAGTTGGACAGGCAATCAGCCCCAGCATTTT. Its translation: CASSWTGNQPQHF.